The 9 T cell receptor beta chains below all came from one sample that was sequenced in a study of a mutant IDH1 vaccine in newly diagnosed glioma. Their antigens are not known. Profiling relied on immunoSEQ multiplex PCR, and the TCRdb table lists in-frame clones only, not all of them. Of about 24,000 clones listed, 79% are singletons. Time point given: week 11, during vaccination. In every dose of vaccine, 300 ug of mutant IDH1 20-mer peptide was given alongside topical imiquimod. The sample consisted of PBMCs, taken from a glioma patient whose treatment included an IDH1 peptide vaccine. The receptors come from a man aged 40-50 years with glioma.

The rearrangement links TRBV4-2 to TRBJ2-3, with D uncertain. CDR3 length: 18 amino acids. V dropped 0 bases and J dropped 0 bases, with 16 bases sitting between them. Germline V lookup: CDR1 LGHNA, CDR2 YNFKEQ. CDR3 sequence: CASSQDWSAYFSTDTQYF. Here the CDR3 DNA reads TGTGCCAGCAGCCAAGATTGGTCGGCCTACTTCAGCACAGATACGCAGTATTTT.

This clone was seen only once. The V gene is TRBV5-6, the J gene TRBJ1-2; 9 nucleotides align to TRBD1. V lost 0 bases, J lost 8 bases, and 5 bases stayed unmatched. The CDR3 loop spans 14 amino acids. CDR1 is SGHDT, CDR2 YYEEEE, per germline. The CDR3 region has the DNA TGTGCCAGCAGCTTGGAAGGACAGGGGTCCGGCTACACCTTC. This encodes CASSLEGQGSGYTF.

V is TRBV5-1 and J is TRBJ2-1; 9 nucleotides line up with TRBD2. Trimming removed 0 bases from V and 7 bases from J; junction bases left unmatched: 8. This CDR3 contains 16 residues. CDR1 is SGHRS and CDR2 is YFSETQ in the germline V gene. The CDR3 DNA sequence: TGCGCCAGCAGCTTGGGGCGGGAGGGCCGAAGGAATGAGCAGTTCTTC. Translation: CASSLGREGRRNEQFF. The whole variable domain, filled in from reference TRBV5-1 and TRBJ2-1, reads KAGVTQTPRYLIKTRGQQVTLSCSPISGHRSVSWYQQTPGQGLQFLFEYFSETQRNKGNFPGRFSGRQFSNSRSEMNVSTLELGDSALYLCASSLGREGRRNEQFFGPGTRLTVL.

V gene TRBV6-1 combines with J gene TRBJ2-1; D may match TRBD1 or TRBD2 (5 bases each). The CDR3 runs 13 residues. V was clipped by 3 bases and J by 4 bases, with 7 bases between them. Germline values: CDR1 MNHNS, CDR2 SASEGT. The CDR3 sequence: CASSDGGYNEQFF. The CDR3 region has the DNA TGTGCCAGCAGTGATGGGGGTTACAATGAGCAGTTCTTC.

In this sample, this clone turned up a few times. The chain recombines TRBV29-1 with TRBJ1-5; D is uncertain. The CDR3 spans 13 residues. The V and J ends lost 4 bases and 0 bases respectively, with 7 bases between them. CDR1 and CDR2 from the germline V gene are SQVTM and ANQGSEA. The CDR3 here is CSVATNSNQPQHF. For the CDR3, the DNA is TGCAGCGTTGCAACGAATAGCAATCAGCCCCAGCATTTT.

The chain uses TRBV6-5 and TRBJ2-6, with a tentative D call TRBD1 (5 bases). Germline assignment: CDR1 MNHEY and CDR2 SVGAGI. This CDR3 has 14 amino acids. Trimming shortened V by 8 bases and J by 3 bases, and 11 bases separated the two germline ends. CDR3 DNA: TGTGCCAGCTCTAGGGGTGTTGGGGCCAACGTCCTGACTTTC. Translating it yields CASSRGVGANVLTF.

This clone has only one observation. V is TRBV19 and J is TRBJ2-1, with 12 bases lining up with TRBD2. CDR3 length equals 16 residues. V trimming: 5 bases; J trimming: 4 bases; junction bases outside the gene matches: 6. CDR1 LNHDA and CDR2 SQIVND come from the germline V gene (reference sequence). The CDR3 loop reads CASSSGLAGLYNEQFF. The CDR3 coding sequence is TGTGCCAGTAGTTCCGGACTAGCGGGACTGTACAATGAGCAGTTCTTC.

The V gene is TRBV6-5, the J gene TRBJ2-1; the D gene could be TRBD1 or TRBD2 (5 bases each). Germline loops: CDR1 MNHEY, CDR2 SVGAGI. There are 12 residues in the CDR3. The V and J ends lost 3 bases and 8 bases respectively, with 8 bases between them. CDR3 loop: CASSYRGDEQFF. The CDR3 nucleotides are TGTGCCAGCAGTTATAGGGGAGATGAGCAGTTCTTC.

This sequence joins TRBV5-1 and TRBJ2-3, with 7 bases lining up with TRBD2. Losses at the gene ends were 0 bases for V and 3 bases for J; bases not matched to a gene: 7. The CDR3 consists of 16 residues. Germline assignment: CDR1 SGHRS and CDR2 YFSETQ. This CDR3 reads CASSLEGGSKTDTQYF. CDR3 sequence (DNA): TGCGCCAGCAGCTTGGAAGGCGGGAGTAAGACAGATACGCAGTATTTT.